This T cell receptor (beta chain) was sequenced during a study of T cell changes during pregnancy in multiple sclerosis. Sequencing was performed with immunoSEQ multiplex PCR; in TCRdb, only in-frame clones are kept and a portion is missing. Counted here are approximately 36,000 clones, about 92% occurring once; the ten biggest clones make up approximately 0.44%. The CDR3 is 15 residues long. The V and J ends lost 5 bases and 4 bases, in that order; junction bases with no gene match: 3. Germline-derived CDR1 and CDR2 are SGHNT and YENEEA. Source: CD4+ T cells from peripheral blood mononuclear cells, taken in the first trimester of pregnancy. The chain has TRBV11-3 and TRBJ2-1; TRBD2 matches at 12 bases. The TCR was taken from a female donor with multiple sclerosis, enrolled in a pregnancy study. The CDR3 DNA reads TGTGCCAGCAGCCTAGGGACTAGCGGGTACAATGAGCAGTTCTTC. This codes for CASSLGTSGYNEQFF.